The sequence of this T cell receptor beta chain was determined in a study of T cells in Graves' hyperthyroidism and ophthalmopathy. Those with hyperthyroidism were 18 to 65 years old, newly diagnosed, and ill for under 2 months. PBMCs were sourced from over 8.5 ml fresh peripheral blood. Trimming took 7 bases from V and 4 from J, leaving 23 bases between them. The CDR3 length is 16 residues. Germline CDR1 is SGHTA and CDR2 is FQGNSA. The table lists this clonotype with many counts. Its antigen is unidentified. Amplification of TCR beta CDR3 regions used RNA as the template. A first-round RT-PCR of the TCR CDR3 used the HTBI primer set. One entry per CDR3 protein, called by TCRdb with MiXCR from the multiplex PCR reads. The data show 300,000 to 450,000 distinct CDR3 sequences, with about 18% seen just once and 30% to 40% held by the top ten. Findings of the study overall: From stable hyperthyroidism, ophthalmopathy was separated by a 13 V-J model. Blood held most thyroid clonotypes expanded above 0.001 frequency.

This TCR was recovered from a woman aged 25 to 45 with Graves' hyperthyroidism that later progressed to Graves' ophthalmopathy. The material sequenced was blood. The chain couples TRBV7-2 to TRBJ2-7; D possibly corresponds to TRBD2 (6 bases). The CDR3 protein is CASTPAIPPGEYEQYF. The CDR3 DNA reads TGTGCCAGCACCCCCGCTATCCCCCCGGGAGAATACGAGCAGTACTTC.